This record covers a single T cell receptor beta chain. Antigen specificity is unknown. These data are taken from a study of T cell responses to AZD1222 COVID-19 vaccine. Across the study: The analysis combined second doses at about 4 or about 12 weeks.

This table comes from immunoSEQ multiplex PCR, and its TCRdb copy is limited to in-frame clones, with some not included. The table has about 150,000 clones, roughly nine tenths seen once; the top ten hold 1.1% to 1.5%. Broader study findings: Spike-specific TCR repertoires showed rising breadth and depth after two AZD1222 doses. Donors in the cohort were predominantly white British and more often female, and clonal diversity was possibly underestimated. No repertoire was sampled before or during the peak T cell response, only after it.

V trimming: 2 bases; J trimming: 8 bases; junction bases outside the gene matches: 8. The CDR3 is 15 residues long. Germline CDR1 reads MNHEY; CDR2 reads SVGEGT. This receptor was taken from an adult in good health. The specimen comprised peripheral blood, sampled on day 0 of AZD1222 vaccination. The chain links TRBV6-2 or TRBV6-3 to TRBJ2-1, with 8 bases lining up with TRBD2. Here the CDR3 reads CASSYVTSAMHEQFF. Written as DNA, the CDR3 is TGTGCCAGCAGTTACGTGACTAGCGCTATGCATGAGCAGTTCTTC.